A selection of T cell receptor beta chains follows, all from one sample in a study of T-cell reconstitution after alpha-beta-depleted transplantation in children. In TCRdb, the PCR reads were re-called with MiXCR into one record per CDR3 protein. This sample yields about 48,000 distinct CDR3 sequences, of which about 5% are seen a single time; roughly 31% belongs to the top ten. Specimen: PBMCs, mostly from graft donor cells, collected 60 days after TCRalphabeta/CD19-depleted stem cell transplant. The receptor set was obtained from a female patient between 2 and 15 years old who had a stem cell transplant for aplastic anemia, so the T cells may come from the graft donor. Both conserved end residues are part of each CDR3. The order of the fields is V gene, D gene, clone size, J gene, CDR3 DNA, CDR3 protein. D genes are given only for firm matches. Rows give clone size only sometimes, using once, few, many, or a class for an expanded clone.

>TRBV12-3/TRBV12-4|TRBD2|many|TRBJ2-3
TGTGCCAGCAGTGCCGGGGGGTCGATAGATACGCAGTATTTT
CASSAGGSIDTQYF
>TRBV4-1|.|many|TRBJ2-5
TGCGCCAGCAGCCAAGATCCTGGGGGCAGCCCGTATGAGACCCAGTACTTC
CASSQDPGGSPYETQYF
>TRBV5-1|TRBD1|many|TRBJ2-4
TGCGCCAGCAGCTTGAACAGGGGAAAAAACATTCAGTACTTC
CASSLNRGKNIQYF
>TRBV12-3/TRBV12-4|.|many|TRBJ2-7
TGTGCCAGCAGCTTGGCCCCGGTTGCGTGGTATTACGAGCAGTACTTC
CASSLAPVAWYYEQYF
>TRBV28|TRBD2|many|TRBJ2-2
TGTGCCAGCCACTATCCGGGACTATCGACCGGGGAGCTGTTTTTT
CASHYPGLSTGELFF
>TRBV20-1|.|many|TRBJ2-1
TGCAGTGCTAGAGATCTAGCGAGCTCCTACAATGAGCAGTTCTTC
CSARDLASSYNEQFF
>TRBV10-3|.|.|TRBJ1-5
TGTGCCACGGCGGTCGGCATCAATCAGCCCCAGCATTTT
CATAVGINQPQHF
>TRBV2|.|many|TRBJ2-4
TGTGCCAGCAGTGATCCGGCGTTAGCCAAAAACATTCAGTACTTC
CASSDPALAKNIQYF
>TRBV7-3|TRBD2|many|TRBJ2-1
TGTGCCAGCACCGAAGCAAGACTAGCGGGGGGATCCAATGAGCAGTTCTTC
CASTEARLAGGSNEQFF
>TRBV6-1|.|many|TRBJ2-6
TGTGCCAGCACCCCTAATACAGGGCGGGCCAACGTCCTGACTTTC
CASTPNTGRANVLTF
>TRBV5-6|.|many|TRBJ1-3
TGTGCCAGCAGCGACTCGGGACTCTCTGGAAACACCATATATTTT
CASSDSGLSGNTIYF
>TRBV2|TRBD2|few|TRBJ2-2
TGTGCCAGCAACGAAGCGGGAGTTGGCGGGGAGCTGTTTTTT
CASNEAGVGGELFF
>TRBV4-2|.|many|TRBJ2-1
TGTGCCAGCAGCCAAGATTCGAGGGCCGGACGCAATGAGCAGTTCTTC
CASSQDSRAGRNEQFF
>TRBV6-1|.|few|TRBJ1-2
TGTGCCAGCAGCGAAGGTGGCGACGGCTACACCTTC
CASSEGGDGYTF
>TRBV3-1|.|many|TRBJ2-1
TGTGCCAGCAGCCGAGTCAATTCGCGACTCCCCTCCTACAATGAGCAGTTCTTC
CASSRVNSRLPSYNEQFF
>TRBV7-2|.|many|TRBJ1-2
TGTGCCAGCAGCTTACGGGTCGACTATGGCTACACCTTC
CASSLRVDYGYTF
>TRBV4-2|.|many|TRBJ1-2
TGTGCCAGCAGCCAAGATAAATTGGCCTATGGCTACACCTTC
CASSQDKLAYGYTF
>TRBV28|.|many|TRBJ1-6
TGTGCCAGCAGCAAAGACCTATACAATTCACCCCTCCACTTT
CASSKDLYNSPLHF
>TRBV4-1|.|.|TRBJ2-3
TGCGCCAGCAGCCAAGAGATGCAGAATACGCAGTATTTT
CASSQEMQNTQYF
>TRBV3-1|TRBD2|many|TRBJ2-2
TGTGCCAGCAGCCAAGTTGGCGGGGGGTACACCGGGGAGCTGTTTTTT
CASSQVGGGYTGELFF
>TRBV18|.|many|TRBJ2-7
TGTGCCAGCTCACCACCACCGGGATACGAGCAGTACTTC
CASSPPPGYEQYF
>TRBV6-6|TRBD1|many|TRBJ2-4
TGTGCCAGCAGCCCAGGGGGCTCGAAAAACATTCAGTACTTC
CASSPGGSKNIQYF
>TRBV21-1|.|many|TRBJ2-7
TGTGCCAGCAGCAGGGGGACAGCTAGGTGTCGAGGGTACGAGCAGTACTTC
CASSRGTARCRGYEQYF
>TRBV18|TRBD1|many|TRBJ2-4
TGTGCCAGCTCACTGGGGACAGACAAAAACATTCAGTACTTC
CASSLGTDKNIQYF
>TRBV2|TRBD2|.|TRBJ2-7
TGTGCCAGCAGCCCTCGACTAGCGGGCTACGAGCAGTACTTC
CASSPRLAGYEQYF
>TRBV10-3|.|many|TRBJ1-6
TGTGCCATCAGTGAGCAGGAGGCAGGGGATTCACCCCTCCACTTT
CAISEQEAGDSPLHF
>TRBV19|.|few|TRBJ1-2
TGTGCCAGCTGCGCCGCTCCCGAATATGGCTACACCTTC
CASCAAPEYGYTF
>TRBV7-9|.|many|TRBJ2-5
TGTGCCAGCAGCCTCCAGCTCTACTTAGAGACCCAGTACTTC
CASSLQLYLETQYF
>TRBV7-9|.|many|TRBJ2-5
TGTGCCAGCAGCGTGGGGGGAACAGAGACCCAGTACTTC
CASSVGGTETQYF
>TRBV9|.|many|TRBJ2-7
TGTGCCAGCAGCGGCCGGGACAACTCCTACGAGCAGTACTTC
CASSGRDNSYEQYF
>TRBV29-1|.|many|TRBJ1-2
TGCAGCGTTGGGGTGGAAGGTTTTCGCTATGGCTACACCTTC
CSVGVEGFRYGYTF
>TRBV18|TRBD1|many|TRBJ2-7
TGTGCCAGCTCACCGGCCCAGAGCGGCAGGGGGCTTTCGGAGCAGTACTTC
CASSPAQSGRGLSEQYF
>TRBV15|.|many|TRBJ2-7
TGTGCCACCAGCAGAGGGCGCGGGATGAACTACGAGCAGTACTTC
CATSRGRGMNYEQYF
>TRBV2|.|many|TRBJ2-1
TGTGCCAGCAGTGATGCCCGATACAATGAGCAGTTCTTC
CASSDARYNEQFF
>TRBV7-9|.|many|TRBJ2-3
TGTGCCAGCAGCTTCCCGACCTTCAGAGATACGCAGTATTTT
CASSFPTFRDTQYF
>TRBV28|.|many|TRBJ1-4
TGTGCCAGCAGAAGGGAATTAAGGGGGGAAAAACTGTTTTTT
CASRRELRGEKLFF
>TRBV4-2|TRBD2|many|TRBJ2-7
TGTGCCAGCAGCCAGAAGATGACTAGCCCTGAGCAGTACTTC
CASSQKMTSPEQYF
>TRBV3-2|.|many|TRBJ2-6
TGTGCCAGCAGCAGGCAGGGACACCATGTCTCTGGGGCCAACGTCCTGACTTTC
CASSRQGHHVSGANVLTF
>TRBV12-3/TRBV12-4|.|many|TRBJ1-1
TGTGCCAGCAGCCATGGGTCGTCGGCAATGAACACTGAAGCTTTCTTT
CASSHGSSAMNTEAFF
>TRBV7-9|.|many|TRBJ1-3
TGTGCCAGCAGCTTAGCTGGGGATGGAAACACCATATATTTT
CASSLAGDGNTIYF
>TRBV5-1|TRBD2|many|TRBJ2-1
TGCGCCAGCAGCCCTTGGGGGACTAGCGCAATGAGCTCCTACAATGAGCAGTTCTTC
CASSPWGTSAMSSYNEQFF
>TRBV29-1|TRBD1|many|TRBJ2-2
TGCAGCGTTCGGGACAGCAACACCGGGGAGCTGTTTTTT
CSVRDSNTGELFF
>TRBV10-3|.|many|TRBJ1-2
TGTGCCATCAGTGAGGTGAAGTATGGCTACACCTTC
CAISEVKYGYTF
>TRBV12-3/TRBV12-4|TRBD2|many|TRBJ2-1
TGTGCCAGCAGTGGGGGACTAGCCGTGATCTACAATGAGCAGTTCTTC
CASSGGLAVIYNEQFF
>TRBV2|TRBD1|many|TRBJ1-6
TGTGCCAGCAGTCCCGACAGGGCTAATTCACCCCTCCACTTT
CASSPDRANSPLHF
>TRBV5-6|.|many|TRBJ2-7
TGTGCCAGCAGCTCAGGACCGGGGGTTCCTCCCTACGAGCAGTACTTC
CASSSGPGVPPYEQYF